The rows below give T cell receptor beta chains drawn from one sample of a study of preoperative IRX-2 immunotherapy in early breast cancer. Using immunoSEQ multiplex PCR, the repertoire was profiled, and TCRdb retains in-frame clones only, with some absent. The sample lists 30,000 to 45,000 clones; roughly four fifths were seen once. Sequenced here: lymph node tissue, sampled after IRX-2 immunotherapy. The receptors originated from a human donor with breast cancer. CDR3s include the opening cysteine and the closing phenylalanine or tryptophan. A D gene is named only where the DNA matches it firmly. Size tells how often a clone was seen (once, few, many) or the class of an expanded clone, and some rows leave it out.

>.|TRBV28|TRBJ2-3|.
TGTGCCAGCAGCCAACCTAGCACAGATACGCAGTATTTT
CASSQPSTDTQYF
>once|TRBV5-1|TRBJ1-3|.
TGCGCCAGCAGCTTGGACTCGGGATCCCCTTCTGGAAACACCATATATTTT
CASSLDSGSPSGNTIYF
>.|TRBV6-8|TRBJ2-7|.
TGTGCCAGCAGTTTTTCGACCGAAGGCTCCTACGAGCAGTACTTC
CASSFSTEGSYEQYF
>.|TRBV14|TRBJ2-3|.
TGTGCCAGCAGCCAGGGGCAGGGAATGGGCACAGATACGCAGTATTTT
CASSQGQGMGTDTQYF
>once|TRBV6-8|TRBJ2-3|TRBD2
TGTGCCAGCAGTCAACGGGGACTAGCGGGTCTATTAGATACGCAGTATTTT
CASSQRGLAGLLDTQYF
>.|TRBV28|TRBJ1-5|.
TGTGCCAGCAGTTTTTTGGATTATCAGCCCCAGCATTTT
CASSFLDYQPQHF
>.|TRBV11-3|TRBJ1-4|TRBD1
TGTGCCAGCAGCTCGGACAGGGCATTGAATGAAAAACTGTTTTTT
CASSSDRALNEKLFF
>once|TRBV5-1|TRBJ2-7|.
TGCGCCAGCAGCTTGGGTGATAGGCAGGGACACGAGCAGTACTTC
CASSLGDRQGHEQYF
>.|TRBV23-1|TRBJ2-7|.
TGCGCCAGCAGTCAATCGGGGGACCTGTGGTTCTACGAGCAGTACTTC
CASSQSGDLWFYEQYF
>.|TRBV10-2|TRBJ2-7|.
TGCGCCAGCAGTGAGTCAGGGGAAGAGCAGTACTTC
CASSESGEEQYF
>.|TRBV19|TRBJ2-7|.
TGTGCCAGTAGTATAGATGTGGGGATCGAGTCCTACGAGCAGTACTTC
CASSIDVGIESYEQYF
>.|TRBV6-8|TRBJ2-2|TRBD1
TGTGCCAGCAGATGGGACAGGGGAATAACCGGGGAGCTGTTTTTT
CASRWDRGITGELFF
>once|TRBV2|TRBJ2-2|TRBD2
TGTGCCAGCAGCCCCGGACTAGAAAACGGGGAGCTGTTTTTT
CASSPGLENGELFF
>.|TRBV7-4|TRBJ1-1|TRBD1
TGTGCCAGCAGCCAAACAGGGGGCACTGAAGCTTTCTTT
CASSQTGGTEAFF
>.|TRBV5-1|TRBJ2-6|.
TGCGCCAGCAGCTTGGCCTTCGGACGATTAGGCTCTGGGGCCAACGTCCTGACTTTC
CASSLAFGRLGSGANVLTF
>.|TRBV6-8|TRBJ1-2|.
TGTGCCAGCAGTCCGGGGACCCAGAGTGATGGCTACACCTTC
CASSPGTQSDGYTF
>few|TRBV6-8|TRBJ1-1|.
TGTGCCAGCAGCCGGTACGGACAGCAAAACACTGAAGCTTTCTTT
CASSRYGQQNTEAFF
>.|TRBV19|TRBJ1-4|TRBD1
TGTGCCAGTAGGGCCTCGGGACAGGGAAATGAAAAACTGTTTTTT
CASRASGQGNEKLFF
>few|TRBV6-8|TRBJ1-6|.
TGTGCCAGCAGTTTTGACAGCATTCATTCACCCCTCCACTTT
CASSFDSIHSPLHF
>.|TRBV18|TRBJ1-4|TRBD1
TGTGCCAGCTCACCGGGACAGGGGGAAAAACTGTTTTTT
CASSPGQGEKLFF
>.|TRBV7-6|TRBJ2-5|.
TGTGCCAGCAGCTTAGGAGCCGTCCCCAACCCAGAGACCCAGTACTTC
CASSLGAVPNPETQYF
>.|TRBV1|TRBJ1-1|.
TGCGCCAGCAGCCAAGGGAGGAACACTGAAGCTTTCTTT
CASSQGRNTEAFF
>.|TRBV7-6|TRBJ1-1|TRBD1
TGTGCCAGCAGCCTCAACCCGGGACAGACATATGAAGCTTTCTTT
CASSLNPGQTYEAFF
>.|TRBV29-1|TRBJ2-3|.
TGCAGCGTTGATCACCAGGGTGAAGATACGCAGTATTTT
CSVDHQGEDTQYF
>.|TRBV4-1|TRBJ2-2|TRBD1
TGCGCCAGCAGCCCCGTGACAGGGACGAACACCGGGGAGCTGTTTTTT
CASSPVTGTNTGELFF
>.|TRBV6-8|TRBJ2-7|TRBD1
TGTGCCACCGGTAACAGGGGCAACGAGCAGTACTTC
CATGNRGNEQYF
>.|TRBV10-2|TRBJ1-5|.
TGCGCCAGCAGTGCGCCAGGGGTGGGTCAGCCCCAGCATTTT
CASSAPGVGQPQHF
>once|TRBV6-8|TRBJ1-3|.
TGTGCCAGCAGGAGAGGGGCGCCCGGAAACACCATATATTTT
CASRRGAPGNTIYF
>.|TRBV15|TRBJ1-2|.
TGTGCCACCAGCGCGGAGGCGTTGAGAAAGAATGGCTACACCTTC
CATSAEALRKNGYTF
>.|TRBV11-3|TRBJ1-5|TRBD1
TGTGCCAGCAGCTTAAAAGGGGGCCCTCAGCCCCAGCATTTT
CASSLKGGPQPQHF
>.|TRBV6-8|TRBJ1-1|.
TGTGCCAGCAGTTTGCCGGCAGGGCAAAACACTGAAGCTTTCTTT
CASSLPAGQNTEAFF
>.|TRBV28|TRBJ1-2|.
TGTGCCAGCAGTTTAGAGGGGCGAAGCTACACCTTC
CASSLEGRSYTF
>once|TRBV11-3|TRBJ1-1|TRBD1
TGTGCCAGCAGCTCCTCGGGGACAGCAAAAACAGAGGAAGCTTTCTTT
CASSSSGTAKTEEAFF
>.|TRBV6-8|TRBJ1-1|.
TGTGCCAGCAGATTACTCCGGGGGGCACCGAACACTGAAGCTTTCTTT
CASRLLRGAPNTEAFF
>once|TRBV6-8|TRBJ2-7|.
TGTGCCAGCAGTAAACTTGCCGGGGGTGAGCAGTACTTC
CASSKLAGGEQYF
>.|TRBV29-1|TRBJ1-1|TRBD1
TGCAGCGCCGGGACAGGGGTGGAGAACACTGAAGCTTTCTTT
CSAGTGVENTEAFF
>.|TRBV7-6|TRBJ2-7|TRBD1
TGTGCCAGCAGCTGGGGACAGGGTATCTCCTACGAGCAGTACTTC
CASSWGQGISYEQYF
>once|TRBV7-1|TRBJ1-2|.
TGTGCCAGCAGCTTGGAAAGGGCCGGCTATGGCTACACCTTC
CASSLERAGYGYTF
>.|TRBV28|TRBJ1-6|.
TGTGCCAGCAGTCCGGGCAGGTCACCCCTCCACTTT
CASSPGRSPLHF
>.|TRBV5-1|TRBJ1-4|.
TGCGCCAGCAGCCCCGGAGGGCAGGGGTCTAATGAAAAACTGTTTTTT
CASSPGGQGSNEKLFF
>.|TRBV10-3|TRBJ1-4|TRBD1
TGTGCCATCAGTGAGATGACAGGGGGAAATGAAAAACTGTTTTTT
CAISEMTGGNEKLFF
>.|TRBV30|TRBJ1-6|.
TGTGCCTGGAGTACCGGGACACCGAGCTCCTATAATTCACCCCTCCACTTT
CAWSTGTPSSYNSPLHF
>.|TRBV6-8|TRBJ2-7|.
TGTGCCAGCAGTTACTCGAGTGGTGTTTACGAGCAGTACTTC
CASSYSSGVYEQYF
>.|TRBV11-3|TRBJ2-7|TRBD2
TGTGCCAGCAGCTTAGGTCTAGCGGGGAAAGAGCAGTACTTC
CASSLGLAGKEQYF
>.|TRBV6-7|TRBJ2-7|TRBD1
TGTGCCAGCACCACCCGGGACAGCGTTGACGAGCAGTACTTC
CASTTRDSVDEQYF
>.|TRBV6-1|TRBJ1-1|.
TGTGCCAGCAGTGAAGCACCTGTGAACACTGAAGCTTTCTTT
CASSEAPVNTEAFF
>.|TRBV18|TRBJ1-2|.
TGTGCCAGCTCGCGCGTGTTCGGGCCGAACTATGGCTACACCTTC
CASSRVFGPNYGYTF
>.|TRBV11-3|TRBJ2-3|TRBD2
TGTGCCAGCAGCTTAGTACCGGGGGGGAGCAGAGATACGCAGTATTTT
CASSLVPGGSRDTQYF
>.|TRBV11-3|TRBJ1-2|.
TGTGCCAGCAGCGCCGGGGATCTGGGCTATGGCTACACCTTC
CASSAGDLGYGYTF
>.|TRBV6-8|TRBJ1-5|.
TGTGCCAGCAGTTACGGGCCGGGCCAGCCCCAGCATTTT
CASSYGPGQPQHF